This TCR beta chain was retrieved from a study of blood T cells in healthy people across ages. Broader study findings: Per-million-T-cell TCR beta diversity fell roughly linearly with age. The long-lived group displayed more naive CD4+ cells, plus higher diversity, than the aged donors did.

This clonotype was recorded a few times. The antigen is undetermined. The CDR3 consists of 14 residues. Looked up from germline, CDR1 is SGHTA and CDR2 is FQGNSA. V lost 3 bases to trimming and J lost 4 bases, with 12 bases between them. Donation came from healthy Caucasian individuals in Russia who were aged roughly 6 to 100. A second PCR, run for about 7 to 11 cycles, used a sample-barcoded 5' primer plus a J-beta primer mix. TCRdb re-analysed the 5' RACE reads in MiXCR, keeping a single row per CDR3 protein. This sample carries about 1.5 million distinct CDR3 sequences, about 42% of them seen once, and the ten largest clones take more than 4%.

This TCR was recovered from a woman aged 18-29 years in good health. The sequenced material came from blood. The chain combines TRBV7-2 with TRBJ1-2, with D tentatively TRBD1 (6 bases). In DNA, the CDR3 is TGTGCCAGCAGCTTTTGGGGGGCGGTCTATGGCTACACCTTC. Translation gives CASSFWGAVYGYTF.